This entry lists 6 T cell receptor beta chains sequenced from one sample in a study of cytomegalovirus exposure and HLA in healthy donors. The method was immunoSEQ multiplex PCR; TCRdb's version includes in-frame clones alone and lacks a portion of them. The data contain approximately 180,000 clones, about 89% of them singletons. The sequencing input was PBMCs. The receptor source for this set is a man between 18 and 29 years old in good health and CMV-seropositive.

The genes are TRBV30 and TRBJ2-5; D possibly corresponds to TRBD2 (7 bases). CDR1 GTSNPN and CDR2 SVGIG come from the germline V gene (reference sequence). The CDR3 runs to 15 residues. V was shortened by 2 bases and J by 5 bases, with 18 bases between the two germline ends. The CDR3 DNA reads TGTGCCTGGAGTCGGGGGCGGGGGATTCTGGAGACCCAGTACTTC. This codes for CAWSRGRGILETQYF.

The CDR3 DNA is TGTGCCAGCAGTTTGGTCAGGGAGGGCTATGGCTACACCTTC. The encoded protein is CASSLVREGYGYTF. The J gene is TRBJ1-2, the V gene TRBV28, with D possibly matching TRBD1 (5 bases). The ends were cut back, 3 bases at V and 4 bases at J, with 12 bases in the middle. The CDR3 is 14 residues long. CDR1 is MDHEN, CDR2 SYDVKM, per germline.

The chain carries TRBV7-2 and TRBJ2-1; tentative D call: TRBD2 (6 bases). This CDR3 contains 15 residues. V was cut by 3 bases and J by 2 bases, with 11 bases left in between. Germline V lookup: CDR1 SGHTA, CDR2 FQGNSA. DNA of the CDR3: TGTGCCAGCAGCTTTGGAGGGCCCGCCTACAATGAGCAGTTCTTC. It specifies CASSFGGPAYNEQFF.

The CDR3 spells CASSSQENTEAFF. Here the CDR3 DNA reads TGTGCCAGCAGCTCCCAGGAGAACACTGAAGCTTTCTTT. The chain recombines TRBV7-3 with TRBJ1-1; no clear D gene. Germline V lookup: CDR1 SGHTA, CDR2 FQGTGA. The CDR3 covers 13 residues. V gave up 4 bases and J gave up 1 base, with 7 bases separating them.

The chain uses TRBV10-3 and TRBJ2-1, with a possible D match to TRBD2 (6 bases). The CDR3 consists of 10 residues. Germline V CDR1 and CDR2: ENHRY, SYGVKD. V was trimmed by 8 bases and J by 9 bases, leaving 8 bases between them. The CDR3 DNA follows: TGTGCCATCGGAGGGGCTGAGCAGTTCTTC. The encoded protein is CAIGGAEQFF.

The chain recombines TRBV5-1 with TRBJ2-7, with 7 bases identical to TRBD1. The junction had 4 bases not matched to a gene; V was cut back by 5 bases and J by 2 bases. This CDR3 has 13 residues. Germline V gene sequence: CDR1 SGHRS, CDR2 YFSETQ. The CDR3 spells CASRRDSAYEQYF. DNA for the CDR3: TGCGCCAGCAGAAGGGACAGCGCCTACGAGCAGTACTTC. Full variable domain (missing parts from reference TRBV5-1 and TRBJ2-7): KAGVTQTPRYLIKTRGQQVTLSCSPISGHRSVSWYQQTPGQGLQFLFEYFSETQRNKGNFPGRFSGRQFSNSRSEMNVSTLELGDSALYLCASRRDSAYEQYFGPGTRLTVT.